This TCR beta chain is drawn from a study of T cells in localized non-small cell lung cancer. Study observations and caveats: Among blood samples, higher T cell density accompanied longer overall survival. Heterogeneity cannot be ruled out, as sequencing used one tumor region only. Maximal T cell clonality occurred in uninvolved adjacent lung, with tumor ranking below it. Median detection of top 100 tumor clones in adjacent lung was under 75 clones.

CDR1 is SEHNR, CDR2 FQNEAQ, per germline (reference sequence). V lost 5 bases, J lost 8 bases, and 7 bases stayed unmatched. This CDR3 spans 14 amino acids. Using immunoSEQ multiplex PCR, the repertoire was profiled, and TCRdb retains in-frame clones only, with some absent. This sample has more than 45,000 clones, with roughly 85% found just once. A note on this clone: The antigen is unknown.

The J gene is TRBJ1-4, the V gene TRBV7-9; TRBD1 matches 8 bases. The sequence was obtained from a male donor aged 60 or older with stage III squamous cell lung carcinoma. Source: peripheral blood, taken before any cancer treatment. CDR3 sequence: CASSPTGEEEKLFF. CDR3 nucleotides: TGTGCCAGCAGCCCGACAGGGGAGGAAGAAAAACTGTTTTTT.